Listed below are T cell receptor beta chains from one sample, sequenced in a study of blood T cell repertoires in COVID-19. Profiling relied on immunoSEQ multiplex PCR, and the TCRdb table lists in-frame clones only, not all of them. Here the sample spans around 150,000 clones, roughly 84% being singletons. Sequenced material: PBMCs or T cells enriched from blood (not recorded which). Receptors originate from a man between 65 and 85 years old who had been exposed to COVID-19. CDR3s include the opening cysteine and the closing phenylalanine or tryptophan. Each record gives: V gene, J gene, D gene, clone size, CDR3 protein, CDR3 DNA. D genes are given only for firm matches. Some rows mark clone size as missing; the rest say once, few, many or name a class of expanded clone.

TRBV5-5,TRBJ1-6,-,-,CASSLVTTNSPLHF,TGTGCCAGCAGCTTGGTTACGACAAATTCACCCCTCCACTTT
TRBV7-6,TRBJ2-2,TRBD1,-,CASSQGAGELFF,TGTGCCAGCAGCCAGGGGGCTGGGGAGCTGTTTTTT
TRBV19,TRBJ2-7,TRBD2,-,CASSTTSGVYEQYF,TGTGCCAGTAGTACCACTAGCGGAGTCTACGAGCAGTACTTC
TRBV28,TRBJ2-7,-,-,CASSYQGTYEQYF,TGTGCCAGCAGTTACCAGGGGACCTACGAGCAGTACTTC
TRBV23-1,TRBJ1-1,TRBD1,few,CASSPIPRGTRSAEAFF,TGCGCCAGCAGTCCGATCCCCAGGGGGACCCGGTCGGCTGAAGCTTTCTTT
TRBV6-5,TRBJ2-5,-,-,CASSYYTSKEETQYF,TGTGCCAGCAGTTACTATACTAGCAAGGAAGAGACCCAGTACTTC
TRBV5-1,TRBJ2-1,-,-,CASSTEGLIDEQFF,TGCGCCAGCAGTACGGAGGGGTTGATCGATGAGCAGTTCTTC
TRBV3-1/TRBV3-2,TRBJ1-5,-,-,CASSQSMSMEPQHF,TGTGCCAGCAGCCAATCAATGTCTATGGAGCCCCAGCATTTT
TRBV7-9,TRBJ1-3,-,-,CASSLPGGSGNTIYF,TGTGCCAGCAGCTTACCCGGGGGCTCTGGAAACACCATATATTTT
TRBV6-5,TRBJ2-7,TRBD2,-,CASSYERGSSYEQYF,TGTGCCAGCAGTTACGAGCGGGGGAGCTCCTACGAGCAGTACTTC
TRBV7-9,TRBJ1-6,TRBD1,-,CASSKLTTGTGGLENSPLHF,TGTGCCAGCAGCAAATTGACGACCGGGACAGGGGGCTTGGAGAATTCACCCCTCCACTTT
TRBV19,TRBJ1-5,TRBD1,-,CASSSRQGRNQPQHF,TGTGCCAGTAGTTCACGACAGGGGCGCAATCAGCCCCAGCATTTT
TRBV12-3/TRBV12-4,TRBJ2-7,-,few,CASSLPGLYEQYF,TGTGCCAGCAGTTTACCAGGGCTCTACGAGCAGTACTTC
TRBV27,TRBJ2-7,-,-,CASSLGTSNPYEQYF,TGTGCCAGCAGCTTGGGGACTTCGAACCCCTACGAGCAGTACTTC
TRBV5-1,TRBJ2-5,-,-,CASSLLGGAFRETQYF,TGCGCCAGCAGCTTGTTAGGGGGAGCTTTTAGAGAGACCCAGTACTTC
TRBV7-9,TRBJ2-1,TRBD2,few,CASSSRERGGFNEQFF,TGTGCCAGCAGCTCCCGCGAGCGGGGTGGTTTTAATGAGCAGTTCTTC
TRBV6-5,TRBJ1-1,TRBD1,-,CASSQFSGTGAFF,TGTGCCAGCAGTCAATTCTCCGGGACAGGAGCTTTCTTT
TRBV7-2,TRBJ1-3,-,few,CASSLEAGFSGNTIYF,TGTGCCAGCAGCTTAGAGGCAGGATTCTCTGGAAACACCATATATTTT
TRBV15,TRBJ2-1,-,-,CATSRETNLPQFF,TGTGCCACCAGCAGAGAAACTAATTTACCGCAGTTCTTC
TRBV2,TRBJ1-6,-,-,CASRSQGFSSPLHF,TGTGCCAGCAGATCGCAGGGCTTCAGTTCACCCCTCCACTTT
TRBV19,TRBJ1-5,-,-,CASSIGTGNQPQHF,TGTGCCAGTAGCATAGGAACAGGGAATCAGCCCCAGCATTTT
TRBV6-5,TRBJ1-2,-,-,CASYGPGSGYTF,TGTGCCAGCTATGGTCCAGGTAGTGGCTACACCTTC
TRBV6-1,TRBJ1-5,-,-,CASSEPLFRGTSNQPQHF,TGTGCCAGCAGTGAGCCCCTTTTTCGGGGTACGAGCAATCAGCCCCAGCATTTT
TRBV2,TRBJ2-2,TRBD1,-,CASSTMTGGTGELFF,TGTGCCAGCAGTACTATGACAGGGGGCACCGGGGAGCTGTTTTTT
TRBV15,TRBJ2-7,TRBD2,-,CATSRAPGLAASGHEQYF,TGTGCCACCAGCAGAGCCCCGGGACTAGCGGCCTCGGGACACGAGCAGTACTTC
TRBV5-6,TRBJ2-5,TRBD2,-,CASSTGLAGLQETQYF,TGTGCCAGCAGCACGGGCCTAGCGGGCCTCCAAGAGACCCAGTACTTC
TRBV19,TRBJ1-1,-,-,CASSTGLSNTEAFF,TGTGCCAGTAGCACGGGACTTTCGAACACTGAAGCTTTCTTT
TRBV19,TRBJ1-1,TRBD1,-,CASRLTGGNTEAFF,TGTGCCAGTAGGCTGACAGGGGGGAACACTGAAGCTTTCTTT